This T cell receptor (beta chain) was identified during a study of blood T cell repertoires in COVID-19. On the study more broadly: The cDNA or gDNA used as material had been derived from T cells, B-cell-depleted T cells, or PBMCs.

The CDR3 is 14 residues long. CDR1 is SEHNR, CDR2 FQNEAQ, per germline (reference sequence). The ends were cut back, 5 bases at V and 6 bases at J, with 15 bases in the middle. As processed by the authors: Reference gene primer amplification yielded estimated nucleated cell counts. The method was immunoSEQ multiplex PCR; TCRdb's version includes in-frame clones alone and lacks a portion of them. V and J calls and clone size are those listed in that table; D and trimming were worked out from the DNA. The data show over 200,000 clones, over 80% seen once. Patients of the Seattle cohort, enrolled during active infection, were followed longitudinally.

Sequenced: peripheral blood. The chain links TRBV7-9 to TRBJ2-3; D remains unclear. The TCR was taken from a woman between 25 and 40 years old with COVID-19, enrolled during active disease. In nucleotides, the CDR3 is TGTGCCAGCAGCCCTCCAGGCGAGCCCGATACGCAGTATTTT. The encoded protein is CASSPPGEPDTQYF.